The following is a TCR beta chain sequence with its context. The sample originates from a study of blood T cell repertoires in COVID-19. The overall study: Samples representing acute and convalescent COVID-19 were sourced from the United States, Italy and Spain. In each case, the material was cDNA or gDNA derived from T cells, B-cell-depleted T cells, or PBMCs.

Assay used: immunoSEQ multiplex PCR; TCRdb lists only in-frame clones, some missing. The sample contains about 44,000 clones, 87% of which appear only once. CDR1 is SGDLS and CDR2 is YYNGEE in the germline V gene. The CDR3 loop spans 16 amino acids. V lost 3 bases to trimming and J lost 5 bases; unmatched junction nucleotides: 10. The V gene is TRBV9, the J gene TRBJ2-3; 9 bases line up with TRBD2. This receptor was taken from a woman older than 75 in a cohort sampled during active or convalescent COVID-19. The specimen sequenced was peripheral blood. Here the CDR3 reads CASSDLGGGAIDTQYF. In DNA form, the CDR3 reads TGTGCCAGCAGCGACCTTGGCGGGGGGGCCATAGATACGCAGTATTTT.